The TCR beta chain under discussion was sequenced for a study of control samples from healthy donors and cancer patients. In germline, CDR1 is LGHNA, CDR2 YSLEER. CDR3 length: 14 residues. With V trimmed by 3 bases and J by 5 bases, 3 bases remained unmatched. Generated by immunoSEQ multiplex PCR, the TCRdb table keeps only in-frame clones and is missing some. This sample has 82,000 or so clones, with around 94% found just once. The sequencing sample was made of blood. The clonotype originates from a young woman in good health. V and J are TRBV4-3 and TRBJ2-1, with 8 bases aligning to TRBD1. The CDR3 bases are TGCGCCAGCAGCCAGGGGGGACAGGACAATGAGCAGTTCTTC. Residues: CASSQGGQDNEQFF.